These 18 T cell receptor delta chains were all obtained from the same sample, sequenced in a study of gamma-delta chains in newborns, infants, children. TCRdb called clones from the reads again using CATT. The sample includes 6,500 to 9,000 delta-chain clones, about 1.5% seen only once; the top ten take 6.5% to 9.5%. The sample consisted of blood. The receptors stem from a child who was a newborn, infant or young child, either healthy, febrile or measles-vaccinated (not recorded which).

This clone showed up just a few times. At residue 14, the translated DNA and the protein in TCRdb do not agree; the protein given here is derived from the DNA. This chain links TRDV1 with TRDJ1; tentatively, D is TRDD3 (5 bases). CDR3 length: 20 amino acids. Germline loops: CDR1 TSWWSYY, CDR2 QGS. The ends were cut back, 5 bases at V and 0 bases at J, with 28 bases in the middle. In DNA, the CDR3 is TGTGCTCTTGGGACACCTTACCGACCGGGGGTTCTCATGCACACCGATAAACTCATCTTT. Its translation is CALGTPYRPGVLMHTDKLIF.

By proportion, this clone is medium-sized. This chain joins TRDV3 and TRDJ1; TRDD3 agrees at 9 bases. V lost 5 bases, J lost 6 bases, and 16 bases stayed unmatched. This CDR3 spans 15 amino acids. Germline loops: CDR1 TVYSNPD, CDR2 GDNSRS (reference sequence). This chain's CDR3 is CAPHLLTGDTHKLIF. In nucleotides, the CDR3 is TGTGCCCCGCACCTTCTTACGGGGGATACCCATAAACTCATCTTT.

As regards this clone: TCRdb lists the protein of a much larger clone for this DNA, which differs at residue 15, so this is likely a read error; the protein given here is translated from the DNA itself. This chain links TRDV2 with TRDJ3; D is unresolved. Germline V CDR1 and CDR2: GEAIGNYY, EKD. The CDR3 runs 20 residues. Here the CDR3 reads CACDTVFGVESTRDARQMFF. In DNA form, the CDR3 reads TGTGCCTGTGACACCGTCTTCGGGGTTGAGAGTACTCGGGACGCCCGACAGATGTTTTTC.

This clone qualifies as medium-sized. The same CDR3 can be traced to other DNA sequences in this sample. The rearrangement links TRDV1 to TRDJ1; 8 bases map to TRDD3. The germline gives CDR1 TSWWSYY, CDR2 QGS. After removal of 5 bases from V and 2 bases from J, the junction contained 19 bases not matched to a gene. The CDR3 is 19 residues long. The CDR3 bases are TGTGCTCTTGGGACCCGTCCCATCCTTCCCGTGGGGGATACCGATAAACTCATCTTT. This sequence encodes CALGTRPILPVGDTDKLIF.

Notes on this clone: TCRdb shows a much larger clone's protein in place of this DNA's translation, and the two differ at residue 8, likely through a read error; the protein shown is translated from the DNA. The chain uses TRDV2 and TRDJ1, with 7 positions matching TRDD3. Germline lookup yields CDR1 GEAIGNYY and CDR2 EKD. Losses at the gene ends were 0 bases for V and 0 bases for J; bases not matched to a gene: 15. CDR3 length: 19 amino acids. The chain's CDR3 is CACDTGHPGDSIYTDKLIF. CDR3 DNA sequence: TGTGCCTGTGACACCGGGCATCCGGGGGATTCCATTTACACCGATAAACTCATCTTT.

With regard to this clone: A single base separates this from a much larger clone, so it may be a read error. The sample has other DNA sequences that encode this CDR3 too. The V call is TRDV1, the J call TRDJ1; 13 nucleotides align to TRDD3. CDR3 length: 18 amino acids. Germline V gives CDR1 TSWWSYY, CDR2 QGS. Germline trimming cut 3 bases from V and 0 bases from J; bases unmatched to any gene: 7. This CDR3 is CALGEYWGIRLYTDKLIF. The CDR3 nucleotides are TGTGCTCTTGGGGAGTACTGGGGGATACGCCTCTACACCGATAAACTCATCTTT.

This clone occurred a few times. The TCRdb protein fails to match the DNA translation at residue 4; the protein reported here was translated from the DNA. The rearrangement joins TRDV1 to TRDJ1; 11 positions agree with TRDD3. The CDR3 totals 16 residues. CDR1 is TSWWSYY and CDR2 is QGS in the germline V gene. The CDR3 DNA reads TGTGCTCTTGAGGAACTCCAGTACTGGGGGATAGATAAACTCATCTTT. It codes for CALEELQYWGIDKLIF.

Notes on this clone: TCRdb lists a protein that is different at residue 10 from the translated DNA; the protein given here uses the DNA translation. This chain connects TRDV1 to TRDJ1; 7 bases fit TRDD2. V was clipped by 4 bases and J by 0 bases; unmatched bases: 14. Germline V CDR1 and CDR2: TSWWSYY, QGS. This CDR3 is built from 18 residues. CDR3 in amino acids: CALGGGIPTPSYTDKLIF. For the CDR3, the DNA is TGTGCTCTTGGGGGTGGCATTCCTACCCCTTCGTACACCGATAAACTCATCTTT.

The table lists this clone with a few counts. The mismatch at residue 4 between this DNA's translation and the TCRdb protein of a much larger clone likely reflects a read error; the protein shown is translated from the DNA. The chain uses TRDV2 and TRDJ3, with TRDD3 matching 9 bases. The germline CDR1 and CDR2 sequences are GEAIGNYY and EKD. This CDR3 spans 18 amino acids. The DNA of the CDR3 is TGTGCCTGTGCCACCGTTGGGGGATACTCCTGGGACACCCGACAGATGTTTTTC. Its translation is CACATVGGYSWDTRQMFF.

In regard to this clone: A far larger clone lies a single base away; this is likely a read error. Other nucleotide sequences from this sample produce the same CDR3. The V gene is TRDV2, the J gene TRDJ1, with 8 bases that match TRDD3. Germline CDR1 GEAIGNYY, CDR2 EKD. This CDR3 contains 18 residues. CDR3 nucleotide sequence: TGTGCCTGTGACCAGATAGGGGGATATAGCCCCTACACCGATAAGCTCATCTTT. Protein: CACDQIGGYSPYTDKLIF.

A remark on this clone: Given a much more abundant clone one base away, this may be a read error. The V and J genes are TRDV1 and TRDJ2; possibly TRDD3 for D (5 bases). The germline V gene has CDR1 TSWWSYY and CDR2 QGS. V was clipped by 4 bases and J by 7 bases, with 22 bases between them. This CDR3 is built from 17 residues. The CDR3 sequence is CALGAIRYGRSEAQLFF. CDR3 in DNA: TGTGCTCTTGGGGCAATACGTTATGGGAGATCAGAAGCACAACTCTTCTTT.

For this clone: TCRdb's protein for this DNA is that of a much larger clone and differs from the translation at residue 7, likely a read error; the protein shown is the DNA translation. The CDR3 nucleotides read TGTGCTCTTGGGAACAACATACGAAATGGGGGATACGCAGGAGGGAATAAACTCATCTTT. This sequence encodes CALGNNIRNGGYAGGNKLIF. The chain joins TRDV1 to TRDJ1, with 11 positions matching TRDD3. The CDR3 spans 20 residues. The ends lost 5 bases at V and 6 bases at J; junction bases unmatched: 23. Germline CDR1 is TSWWSYY and CDR2 is QGS.

About this clone itself: TCRdb's protein and the translated DNA diverge at residue 6; the protein reported here is the translation of the DNA. The gene calls are TRDV1 and TRDJ1, with 7 bases fitting TRDD3. Unmatched junction bases numbered 18, after V lost 2 bases and J lost 0 bases. Germline V CDR1 and CDR2: TSWWSYY, QGS. CDR3 size: 20 residues. This CDR3 is CALGEALPPVGGSYTDKLIF. CDR3 nucleotide sequence: TGTGCTCTTGGGGAAGCGCTTCCACCGGTCGGGGGATCTTACACCGATAAACTCATCTTT.

Regarding this clone: The protein here is the DNA translation, as the TCRdb protein differs from it at residue 15. J is TRDJ1 and V is TRDV1; 10 bases are a match to TRDD3. The CDR3 has 19 residues. Germline values: CDR1 TSWWSYY, CDR2 QGS. V lost 8 bases, J lost 6 bases, and 24 bases stayed unmatched. CDR3 in amino acids: CALCLPLGDIRSGTNKLIF. The CDR3 DNA follows: TGTGCTCTTTGCCTTCCCCTGGGGGATATCAGGAGTGGAACCAATAAACTCATCTTT.

This clone turned up a few times. This chain uses TRDV1 with TRDJ1, with 11 bases matching TRDD3. Trimming cost V 3 bases and J 2 bases; bases outside gene matches: 29. Germline CDR1 TSWWSYY, CDR2 QGS. The CDR3 runs to 24 residues. The CDR3 nucleotides are TGTGCTCTTGGGGATGGCCTTCCCACACTAGGATTGGTACTGGGGGATATTGGAACCGATAAACTCATCTTT. Amino acids: CALGDGLPTLGLVLGDIGTDKLIF.

For this clone: A much larger clone is a single base away; this may be a read error. The rearrangement uses TRDV1 and TRDJ1; 10 nucleotides agree with TRDD3. There are 21 residues in the CDR3. The V gene end was trimmed by 1 base and the J gene end by 1 base; junction bases not matched to a gene: 18. CDR1 is TSWWSYY, CDR2 QGS, per germline. This CDR3 is CALGEHQTLAPLGDPTDKLIF. Written as DNA, the CDR3 is TGTGCTCTTGGGGAACACCAAACTCTCGCTCCACTGGGGGATCCCACCGATAAACTCATCTTT.

In regard to this clone: TCRdb's protein for this DNA is that of a much larger clone and differs from the translation at residue 4, likely a read error; the protein shown is the DNA translation. This chain links TRDV2 with TRDJ1; weak D call: TRDD3 (6 bases). The germline V gene encodes CDR1 GEAIGNYY and CDR2 EKD. CDR3 length equals 15 residues. CDR3 region: CACGTVGYRTDKLIF. For the CDR3, the DNA is TGTGCCTGTGGCACCGTCGGATACCGGACCGATAAACTCATCTTT.

This clone is deemed medium-sized (0.01 to 0.1%). The V and J genes are TRDV1 and TRDJ1, with a possible D match to TRDD3 (6 bases). Germline V gene data show CDR1 as TSWWSYY and CDR2 as QGS. Trimming shortened V by 1 base and J by 0 bases, and 24 bases separated the two germline ends. CDR3 length equals 20 residues. The CDR3 here is CALGEPPDSSWGSYTDKLIF. The CDR3 bases are TGTGCTCTTGGGGAACCTCCTGATTCCTCCTGGGGTTCGTACACCGATAAACTCATCTTT.